Following are 25 T cell receptor beta chains from one sample sequenced in a study of blood T cell repertoires in COVID-19. TCRdb's table, derived via immunoSEQ multiplex PCR, lists solely in-frame clones and lacks some. The table has under 350,000 clones, roughly 85% seen once; the top ten hold approximately 7.6%. Material: peripheral blood. Every receptor here comes from a human donor in a cohort sampled during active COVID-19.

V is TRBV19 and J is TRBJ1-1; possible D gene TRBD1, 6 bases. CDR3 length: 14 residues. Trimming left V 9 bases short and J 3 bases short, with 17 bases between. CDR1 is LNHDA, CDR2 SQIVND, per germline (reference sequence). The CDR3 reads CASSRGGLDTEAFF. CDR3 bases: TGTGCCAGCTCTAGGGGGGGCCTGGACACTGAAGCTTTCTTT.

The gene calls are TRBV6-5 and TRBJ2-7; TRBD2 matches at 10 bases. CDR3 length: 13 residues. The germline V gene encodes CDR1 MNHEY and CDR2 SVGAGI. With 6 bases clipped from V and 6 bases from J, the junction kept 5 bases outside the gene matches. CDR3 in DNA: TGTGCCAGCAGACGCGGACTAGCGGTCGAGCAGTACTTC. This gives the protein CASRRGLAVEQYF.

This sequence joins TRBV18 and TRBJ1-1; 10 positions agree with TRBD1. This CDR3 spans 16 amino acids. From germline, CDR1 is KGHSH and CDR2 LQKENI. The J segment lost 0 bases and the V segment lost 6 bases, leaving 7 bases of the junction unmatched. The CDR3 loop is CASSRGTGDLNTEAFF. As DNA, the CDR3 is TGTGCCAGCTCGCGAGGGACAGGGGACCTGAACACTGAAGCTTTCTTT.

V is TRBV19 and J is TRBJ1-4; no reliable D call. This CDR3 has 12 residues. V was pared by 6 bases and J by 8 bases, with 10 bases between. Per the germline V gene, CDR1 is LNHDA and CDR2 is SQIVND (reference sequence). DNA of the CDR3: TGTGCCAGTAGCTCCCGGGAAGAAAAACTGTTTTTT. Translated, it gives CASSSREEKLFF.

J is TRBJ2-5 and V is TRBV25-1, with TRBD2 identical over 7 bases. CDR1 is MGHDK and CDR2 is SYGVNS in the germline V gene. Trimming removed 11 bases from V and 4 bases from J; junction bases left unmatched: 7. The CDR3 totals 12 residues. CDR3 coding DNA: TGTGCCTCGGAGGGCGGGGGAGAGACCCAGTACTTC. Its translation: CASEGGGETQYF.

The chain combines TRBV2 with TRBJ2-1, with 10 bases lining up with TRBD2. The CDR3 runs to 16 residues. CDR1 and CDR2 from the germline V gene are SNHLY and FYNNEI. V shed 4 bases and J 4 bases; nucleotides not matched to a gene: 7. CDR3 bases: TGTGCCAGCAGTGTCAAAGGGACTAGCGATTACAATGAGCAGTTCTTC. As protein: CASSVKGTSDYNEQFF. Using reference TRBV2 and TRBJ2-1 for the parts outside the CDR3, the full variable domain is EPEVTQTPSHQVTQMGQEVILRCVPISNHLYFYWYRQILGQKVEFLVSFYNNEISEKSEIFDDQFSVERPDGSNFTLKIRSTKLEDSAMYFCASSVKGTSDYNEQFFGPGTRLTVL.

Notes on this clone: Other DNA sequences of this sample code for an identical CDR3. V usage is TRBV18 and J usage is TRBJ2-7; TRBD1 is a possible D gene (6 bases). Trimming pared 3 bases from V and 4 bases from J, leaving 10 bases between. This CDR3 is 13 amino acids long. Germline V gives CDR1 KGHSH, CDR2 LQKENI. This CDR3 reads CASSPTGSYEQYF. The CDR3 DNA reads as TGTGCCAGCTCACCCACAGGGTCTTACGAGCAGTACTTC.

The V gene is TRBV6-5, the J gene TRBJ2-2; a weak D match, TRBD1 (6 bases). The V end was cut by 0 bases, the J end by 7 bases, with 15 bases between. CDR1 is MNHEY, CDR2 SVGAGI, per germline. CDR3 length: 16 amino acids. CDR3 coding DNA: TGTGCCAGCAGTTACTCCGAATGGGGGCCGGGCGGGGAGCTGTTTTTT. Residues: CASSYSEWGPGGELFF.

This chain joins TRBV18 and TRBJ2-1; 9 bases match TRBD1. V dropped 5 bases and J dropped 7; count of bases not matched to a gene: 9. CDR1 and CDR2 (germline): KGHSH, LQKENI. This CDR3 region has 15 residues. The chain's CDR3 is CASSSNRGRVNEQFF. Here the CDR3 DNA reads TGTGCCAGCTCATCAAACAGGGGGCGCGTAAATGAGCAGTTCTTC. Supplemented by reference TRBV18 and TRBJ2-1, the full variable domain reads NAGVMQNPRHLVRRRGQEARLRCSPMKGHSHVYWYRQLPEEGLKFMVYLQKENIIDESGMPKERFSAEFPKEGPSILRIQQVVRGDSAAYFCASSSNRGRVNEQFFGPGTRLTVL.

Details on this clone: In the same sample, other DNA sequences code for this CDR3. The chain combines TRBV28 with TRBJ2-7; D is unclear. Germline V gene sequence: CDR1 MDHEN, CDR2 SYDVKM. The CDR3 covers 11 residues. V was pared by 4 bases and J by 3 bases, with 4 bases between. The DNA of the CDR3 is TGTGCCAGCAGTTCTAACTACGAGCAGTACTTC. Protein: CASSSNYEQYF.

This clone was seen a single time. This chain joins TRBV10-1 and TRBJ2-3; 10 positions match TRBD1. The CDR3 extends over 17 amino acids. V was pared by 2 bases and J by 1 base, with 6 bases of the junction left unmatched. Germline CDR1 WNHNN, CDR2 SYGVQD (reference sequence). The CDR3 is CASSEPGTGAGTDTQYF. In DNA, the CDR3 is TGCGCCAGCAGTGAGCCCGGGACAGGGGCCGGCACAGATACGCAGTATTTT.

The chain recombines TRBV5-6 with TRBJ1-2, with 8 bases matching TRBD1. The CDR3 is 16 amino acids. CDR1 SGHDT and CDR2 YYEEEE come from the germline V gene. V dropped 3 bases and J dropped 2; count of bases not matched to a gene: 9. DNA for the CDR3: TGTGCCAGCAGCTCCGGTGGGGACAGGAACAACTATGGCTACACCTTC. Protein: CASSSGGDRNNYGYTF.

V gene TRBV3-1 (or the pseudogene TRBV3-2) combines with J gene TRBJ1-1; 7 positions match TRBD1. The length of the CDR3 is 13 residues. V dropped 0 bases and J dropped 7; count of bases not matched to a gene: 2. Germline-derived CDR1 and CDR2 are LGHDT and YNNKEL (reference sequence). The CDR3 loop is CASSQDRGNEAFF. The CDR3 DNA is TGTGCCAGCAGCCAAGACAGGGGGAATGAAGCTTTCTTT.

About this clone: Other DNA sequences in this sample translate to the same CDR3. The rearrangement uses TRBV11-2 and TRBJ1-6; 7 bases align to TRBD1. The CDR3 is 14 residues long. Germline V gives CDR1 SGHAT, CDR2 FQNNGV. With V trimmed by 1 base and J by 9 bases, 3 bases remained unmatched. The CDR3 region is CASSLGQGGSPLHF. CDR3 in DNA: TGTGCCAGCAGCTTAGGGCAGGGGGGTTCACCCCTCCACTTT.

This clone was counted a few times. Other DNA sequences of this sample code for an identical CDR3. J is TRBJ1-2 and V is TRBV7-9; D is unclear. V was clipped by 6 bases and J by 8 bases, with 7 bases between them. The CDR3 contains 10 residues. Germline loops: CDR1 SEHNR, CDR2 FQNEAQ (reference sequence). This chain's CDR3 is CASSSLGYTF. DNA of the CDR3: TGTGCCAGCAGTTCTCTCGGCTACACCTTC.

In its sample, this clone was seen once. V and J are TRBV19 and TRBJ2-1; 9 positions match TRBD1. Germline V gives CDR1 LNHDA, CDR2 SQIVND (reference sequence). V lost 7 bases, J lost 9 bases, and 10 bases stayed unmatched. There are 14 residues in the CDR3. CDR3 DNA: TGTGCCAGTACGAGGACAGGGGCCTTCATTGAGCAGTTCTTC. Its protein is CASTRTGAFIEQFF.

The V gene is TRBV18, the J gene TRBJ1-2; TRBD1 might be the D (5 bases). V lost 3 bases to trimming and J lost 4 bases, with 12 bases between them. Germline lookup yields CDR1 KGHSH and CDR2 LQKENI. The CDR3 length is 14 residues. As DNA, the CDR3 is TGTGCCAGCTCACCGGGTCAGGGTGGCTATGGCTACACCTTC. Encoded protein: CASSPGQGGYGYTF.

The genes are TRBV6-6 and TRBJ1-1; 7 nucleotides line up with TRBD1. With 2 bases clipped from V and 5 bases from J, the junction kept 5 bases outside the gene matches. This CDR3 has 14 residues. Germline V lookup: CDR1 MNHNY, CDR2 SVGAGI (reference sequence). CDR3 region: CASSYDRDSTEAFF. CDR3 bases: TGTGCCAGCAGTTACGACAGGGATTCGACTGAAGCTTTCTTT.

The chain employs TRBV6-1 and TRBJ1-5; D possibly corresponds to TRBD1 (6 bases). The CDR3 totals 20 residues. Germline V lookup: CDR1 MNHNS, CDR2 SASEGT. The V end was cut by 0 bases, the J end by 3 bases, with 24 bases between. The CDR3 protein is CASSEAAGGGASGFNQPQHF. CDR3 bases: TGTGCCAGCAGTGAAGCGGCCGGGGGGGGCGCGTCTGGTTTCAATCAGCCCCAGCATTTT.

The chain uses TRBV6-4 and TRBJ2-1; 8 nucleotides align to TRBD2. CDR1 is MRHNA, CDR2 SNTAGT, per germline. V lost 3 bases to trimming and J lost 9 bases; unmatched junction nucleotides: 7. The CDR3 has 14 amino acids. The CDR3 loop reads CASSEELREGEQFF. CDR3 DNA sequence: TGTGCCAGCAGTGAAGAACTCCGGGAGGGTGAGCAGTTCTTC.

In its sample, this clone was seen once. This chain connects TRBV13 to TRBJ2-1; 10 bases map to TRBD1. This CDR3 contains 13 residues. CDR1 PRHDT and CDR2 FYEKMQ come from the germline V gene (reference sequence). J was trimmed by 10 bases and V by 5 bases; bases with no gene match: 5. The CDR3 nucleotides read TGTGCCAGCAGCCCCGACAGGGGGCGGGAGCAGTTCTTC. It is translated as CASSPDRGREQFF.

This sequence joins TRBV14 and TRBJ1-4; D is unclear. The CDR3 has 16 amino acids. CDR1 is SGHDN, CDR2 FVKESK, per germline. Trimming pared 0 bases from V and 7 bases from J, leaving 15 bases between. The CDR3 reads CASSQDVGPVGEKLFF. The CDR3 bases are TGTGCCAGCAGCCAAGATGTTGGGCCGGTGGGTGAAAAACTGTTTTTT.

This chain links TRBV5-1 with TRBJ1-1; D may be TRBD1 (6 bases). The CDR3 is 14 residues long. Germline V gene sequence: CDR1 SGHRS, CDR2 YFSETQ. Trimming cost V 0 bases and J 2 bases, with 8 bases left between them. DNA for the CDR3: TGCGCCAGCAGCTTGGCAGGGGCTAACACTGAAGCTTTCTTT. It codes for CASSLAGANTEAFF. The variable domain in full, completed from reference TRBV5-1 and TRBJ1-1, reads KAGVTQTPRYLIKTRGQQVTLSCSPISGHRSVSWYQQTPGQGLQFLFEYFSETQRNKGNFPGRFSGRQFSNSRSEMNVSTLELGDSALYLCASSLAGANTEAFFGQGTRLTVV.

The rearrangement links TRBV7-9 to TRBJ1-6; D unclear. V shed 3 bases and J shed 0 bases, with 12 bases lying between them. Germline V CDR1 and CDR2: SEHNR, FQNEAQ (reference sequence). This CDR3 has 17 residues. CDR3 sequence reads: CASSFGRGSSYNSPLHF. The CDR3 region has the DNA TGTGCCAGCAGCTTCGGACGGGGAAGCTCCTATAATTCACCCCTCCACTTT.

This clone was seen only once. This chain connects TRBV6-5 to TRBJ1-2; 11 bases agree with TRBD1. CDR1 is MNHEY and CDR2 is SVGAGI in the germline V gene. The CDR3 totals 13 residues. V trimming: 7 bases; J trimming: 6 bases; junction bases outside the gene matches: 4. The CDR3, as DNA: TGTGCCAGCATGGCGGGACAGGGGGATGGCTACACCTTC. Amino acid sequence: CASMAGQGDGYTF.